The rows below give T cell receptor beta chains drawn from one sample of a study of blood T cell repertoires in COVID-19. Using immunoSEQ multiplex PCR, the repertoire was profiled, and TCRdb retains in-frame clones only, with some absent. Of 240,000 or so clones listed, approximately 87% are singletons. The sample was peripheral blood. These receptors came from a man aged 55-75 years with acute or convalescent COVID-19. Both conserved end residues are part of each CDR3. Fields, in order: J gene, D gene, clone size, V gene, CDR3 DNA, CDR3 protein. A D gene is named only where the DNA matches it firmly. The size field is filled for only some rows; it gives once, few, many or a size class.

TRBJ2-7 | NA | NA | TRBV9 | TGTGCCAGCAGCCTCGCCTCCGGGATCTCTAGCTCCTACGAGCAGTACTTC | CASSLASGISSSYEQYF
TRBJ1-3 | TRBD1 | NA | TRBV11-2 | TGTGCCAGCAGCCCGGGACAGAGAAACACCATATATTTT | CASSPGQRNTIYF
TRBJ1-6 | NA | NA | TRBV3-1/TRBV3-2 | TGTGCCAGCAGCCAAGGGGGGAGCGGGAATTCACCCCTCCACTTT | CASSQGGSGNSPLHF
TRBJ1-5 | NA | once | TRBV15 | TGTGCCACCAGCAGGCCAGTCGGGGTCGACAATCAGCCCCAGCATTTT | CATSRPVGVDNQPQHF
TRBJ2-7 | NA | NA | TRBV5-1 | TGCGCCAGCAGCTTGGAGGAGCTAGCCGTTTCCTACGAGCAGTACTTC | CASSLEELAVSYEQYF
TRBJ1-1 | TRBD1 | NA | TRBV18 | TGTGCCAGCTCATCTAATTGGGACAGTGAAGCTTTCTTT | CASSSNWDSEAFF
TRBJ2-7 | NA | NA | TRBV11-3 | TGTGCCAGCAGCTTATTTAGCGACTCCTACGAGCAGTACTTC | CASSLFSDSYEQYF
TRBJ2-7 | NA | NA | TRBV12-3/TRBV12-4 | TGTGCCAGCAGTACCTACAGGGCCTACGAGCAGTACTTC | CASSTYRAYEQYF
TRBJ2-5 | NA | NA | TRBV7-3 | TGTGCCAGCAGCTTCTCCCCACAGGAGACCCAGTACTTC | CASSFSPQETQYF
TRBJ2-3 | TRBD2 | few | TRBV24-1 | TGTGCCACCAGTGACCCGACTAGCGGGAGTTCAGATACGCAGTATTTT | CATSDPTSGSSDTQYF
TRBJ2-5 | TRBD2 | NA | TRBV5-1 | TGCGCCAGCAATAAGAGACTAGCGGGAGGAGAGACCCAGTACTTC | CASNKRLAGGETQYF
TRBJ2-7 | TRBD1 | NA | TRBV4-3 | TGCGCCAGCAGCTATTCCGGGACAGGGGAAACCTACGAGCAGTACTTC | CASSYSGTGETYEQYF